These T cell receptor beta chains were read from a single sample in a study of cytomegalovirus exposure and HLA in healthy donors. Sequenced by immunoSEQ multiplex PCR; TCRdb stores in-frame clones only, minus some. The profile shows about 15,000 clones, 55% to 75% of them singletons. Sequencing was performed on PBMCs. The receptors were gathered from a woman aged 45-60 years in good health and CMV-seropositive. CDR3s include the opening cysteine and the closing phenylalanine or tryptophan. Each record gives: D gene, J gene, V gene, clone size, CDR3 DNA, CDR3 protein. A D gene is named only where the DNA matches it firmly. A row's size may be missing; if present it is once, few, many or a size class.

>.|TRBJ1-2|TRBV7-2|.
TGTGCCAGCAGCCGAATACAGGGTGACTATGGCTACACCTTC
CASSRIQGDYGYTF
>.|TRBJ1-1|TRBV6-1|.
TGCGCAGTGGGGGGGCCCCGTCTGAACACTGAAGCTTTCTTT
CAVGGPRLNTEAFF
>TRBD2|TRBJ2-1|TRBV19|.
TGTGCCAGTACCACTAGCGTAGACAATGAGCAGTTCTTC
CASTTSVDNEQFF
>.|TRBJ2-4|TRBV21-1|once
TGTGCCAGCAGCAAAGTGATACAGGGAGCAGACATTCAGTACTTC
CASSKVIQGADIQYF
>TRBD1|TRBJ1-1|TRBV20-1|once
TGCAGTGCTCCGACAGGGGGAGCTTTCTTT
CSAPTGGAFF
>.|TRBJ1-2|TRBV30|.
TGTGCCTGGAGTGACGGGGGGATGCGTGGCTACACCTTC
CAWSDGGMRGYTF
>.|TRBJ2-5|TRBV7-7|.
TGTGCTAGCAGCTTGGGGGGAGGCCAAGAGACCCAGTACTTC
CASSLGGGQETQYF
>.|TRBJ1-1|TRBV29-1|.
TGCAGCGTTTCTGTGACAGGGAACACTGAAGCTTTCTTT
CSVSVTGNTEAFF
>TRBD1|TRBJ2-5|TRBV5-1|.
TGCGCCAGCAGCTGGACAGGGGGGGAGACCCAGTACTTC
CASSWTGGETQYF
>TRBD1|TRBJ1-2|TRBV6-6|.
TGTGCCAGCAGTTACTCAACAGGGGGCGACTATGGCTACACCTTC
CASSYSTGGDYGYTF
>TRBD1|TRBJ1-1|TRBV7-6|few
TGTGCCAGCAGCCCGGGACAGACGGAAGCTTTCTTT
CASSPGQTEAFF
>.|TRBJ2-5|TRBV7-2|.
TGTGCCAGCAGCTCGGAGACCCAGTACTTC
CASSSETQYF
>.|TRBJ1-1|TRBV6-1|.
TGTGCCAGCAAAATCGGAGGAGGGACTGAAGCTTTCTTT
CASKIGGGTEAFF
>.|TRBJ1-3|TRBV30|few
TGTGCCTGGAGTGTACCCCGGGGTGGAGGGACTGGAAACACCATATATTTT
CAWSVPRGGGTGNTIYF
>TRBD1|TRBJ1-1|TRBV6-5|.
TGTGCCACCGAGACAGGGGAGGGCACTGAAGCTTTCTTT
CATETGEGTEAFF
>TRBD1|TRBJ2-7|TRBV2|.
TGTGCCAGTAGGGACAGATTCTACGAGCAGTACTTC
CASRDRFYEQYF
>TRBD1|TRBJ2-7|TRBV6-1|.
TGTGCCAGCACCCCAGGGACAGGGTCCTACGAGCAGTACTTC
CASTPGTGSYEQYF
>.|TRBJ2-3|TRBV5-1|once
TGCGCCAGCAGCTTGGTTCTGGATACGCAGTATTTT
CASSLVLDTQYF
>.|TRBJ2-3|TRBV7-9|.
TGTGCCAGCAGCTCTATGGGACTGGGTACGCAGTATTTT
CASSSMGLGTQYF
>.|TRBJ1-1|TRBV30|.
TGTGCCTGGAGTGTCAGTTGGCAAAAAGCTTTCTTT
CAWSVSWQKAFF
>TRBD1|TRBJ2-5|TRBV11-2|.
TGTGCCAGCAGCTCACACCCGCCGGGACAGGGCCAGGGGACCCAGTACTTC
CASSSHPPGQGQGTQYF
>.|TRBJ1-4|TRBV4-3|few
TGCGCCAGCAGCCAAGACCCTCCGACAGGAGGTGAAAAACTGTTTTTT
CASSQDPPTGGEKLFF
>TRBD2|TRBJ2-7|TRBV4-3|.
TGCGCCAGCAGCCAAGAACTAGCGGGAAGCTCCTACGAGCAGTACTTC
CASSQELAGSSYEQYF
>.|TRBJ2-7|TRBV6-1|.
TGTGCCAGCAGGCTAGGGGCCGTGGTGGACGAGCAGTACTTC
CASRLGAVVDEQYF
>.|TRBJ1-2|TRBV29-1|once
TGCAGCGCCGAAAGAGGGTCAGACTATGGCTACACCTTC
CSAERGSDYGYTF
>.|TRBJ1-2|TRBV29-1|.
TGCAGCGTTTTACTCAGGGGTGTAGCCTCCACTAACTATGGCTACACCTTC
CSVLLRGVASTNYGYTF
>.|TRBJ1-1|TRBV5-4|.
TGTGCCAGCAGCCCCAGGGGAACGAACACTGAAGCTTTCTTT
CASSPRGTNTEAFF
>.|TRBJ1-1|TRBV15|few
TGTGCCACCAGCAGGGCTAAAGGACAGTCTGAAGCTTTCTTT
CATSRAKGQSEAFF
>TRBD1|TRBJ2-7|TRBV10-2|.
TGCGCCAGCGGAGACAGGGGAGGAAGTGAGCAGTACTTC
CASGDRGGSEQYF
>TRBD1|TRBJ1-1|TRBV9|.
TGTGCCAGCACCCAGGGGGCGAGATCCACTGAAGCTTTCTTT
CASTQGARSTEAFF
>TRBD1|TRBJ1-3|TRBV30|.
TGTGCCTGGAGTCTTCTGACCGGGACAGGGCCTGGAAACACCATATATTTT
CAWSLLTGTGPGNTIYF
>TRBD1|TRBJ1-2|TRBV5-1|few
TGCGCCAGCAGCTTAGGACAGGGGCAGGGCTACACCTTC
CASSLGQGQGYTF
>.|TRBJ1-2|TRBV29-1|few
TGCAGCGTTGAGAGGACAGAGGGCTACACCTTC
CSVERTEGYTF
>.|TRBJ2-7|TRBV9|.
TGTGCCAGCAGCGCGGGTAGCGGTTCCTACGAGCAGTACTTC
CASSAGSGSYEQYF
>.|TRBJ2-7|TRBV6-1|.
TGTGCCAGCAGTACCCCAACGGGTCCTTCCTACGAGCAGTACTTC
CASSTPTGPSYEQYF
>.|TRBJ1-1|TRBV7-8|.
TGTGCCAGCAGCTTGACAGGCATGAACACTGAAGCTTTCTTT
CASSLTGMNTEAFF
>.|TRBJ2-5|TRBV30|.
TGTGCCTGGAGTGTAGCGGGAGAGACCCAGTACTTC
CAWSVAGETQYF
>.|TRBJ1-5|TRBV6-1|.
TGTGCCAGCAGTGCCCGGGTCGGTCGGGGCAATCAGCCCCAGCATTTT
CASSARVGRGNQPQHF
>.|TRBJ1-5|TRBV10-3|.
TGTGCCATCAGTGAGCGACAGGAAAATCAGCCCCAGCATTTT
CAISERQENQPQHF
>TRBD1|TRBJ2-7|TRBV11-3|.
TGTGCCAGCAGCTTAGAACAGGGGAGCGAGCAGTACTTC
CASSLEQGSEQYF
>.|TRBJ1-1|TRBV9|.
TGTGCCAGCAGCGGCGGCGTGTCGAACACTGAAGCTTTCTTT
CASSGGVSNTEAFF
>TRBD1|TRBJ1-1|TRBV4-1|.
TGCGCCAGCAGCCAACCAGTTAGGACAGGGCCGAACACTGAAGCTTTCTTT
CASSQPVRTGPNTEAFF